The clone carrying this T cell receptor (beta chain) showed up just a few times. The data were obtained in a study of T cells after yellow fever vaccination. TCRdb re-analysed the 5' RACE reads in MiXCR, keeping a single row per CDR3 protein. The repertoire holds around 610,000 distinct CDR3 sequences, with roughly 13% as singletons. The CDR3 loop spans 13 amino acids. Trimming pared 5 bases from V and 4 bases from J, leaving 11 bases between. CDR1 is LNHDA and CDR2 is SQIVND in the germline V gene (reference sequence). V gene TRBV19 combines with J gene TRBJ1-2, with D possibly TRBD1 on 5 matching bases. The input for sequencing was PBMCs, taken on the day of the yellow fever booster vaccination. This TCR was recovered from a man aged 25-45 years who received the YFV17D yellow fever vaccine. This CDR3 reads CASSGGDSYGYTF. CDR3 nucleotide sequence: TGTGCCAGTAGTGGCGGGGACTCCTATGGCTACACCTTC.